This T cell receptor beta chain appears in the sequencing data of a study of blood T cells in healthy people across ages. This clonotype was counted once. Its specificity is unknown. In terms of origin and age, donors were healthy Caucasian individuals from Russia aged 6 to 90. Together with a sample-barcoded 5' primer, a J-beta primer mix was included in a second PCR lasting about 7 to 12 cycles. TCRdb recomputed calls from the 5' RACE reads with MiXCR, one row per CDR3 protein. The table shows hundreds of thousands of distinct CDR3 sequences, with roughly half occurring only once. Study observations and caveats: Naive and antigen-experienced cells were not separated, limiting conclusive comparison.

This receptor was identified in a woman of 80 years or more in good health. The sequenced material came from blood.

CDR3 sequence reads: CASSLGTGNILDYGYTF. The CDR3 region has the DNA TGCGCCAGCAGCTTGGGGACAGGGAATATATTGGACTATGGCTACACCTTC. This rearrangement joins TRBV5-1 to TRBJ1-2; 8 bases are a match to TRBD1. V lost 0 bases to trimming and J lost 3 bases; unmatched junction nucleotides: 10. This CDR3 has 17 amino acids. CDR1 is SGHRS, CDR2 YFSETQ, per germline.